This T cell receptor beta chain was found in a study of shared clonotypes between healthy human individuals. Overall study context: Samples came from a couple of female and a few male donors aged 18 to 49.

The CDR3 covers 15 residues. The V gene lost 0 bases and the J gene lost 6 bases, with 15 bases spanning the gap. Germline V gene lookup returns CDR1 KGHSH and CDR2 LQKENI. Sorted-subset replicate PCRs used about 200 ng DNA, about 30,000 T cell genomes. Data came from immunoSEQ multiplex PCR; TCRdb stores just in-frame clones and leaves some out. The table includes approximately 1,000,000 clones, about four fifths detected once. With respect to this clone: Its antigen is undetermined.

Study findings and constraints: Several donors held about 5.1% of naive CD4 clonotypes in common.

This receptor was obtained from a man aged 18-30 years in good health. Some clones in this sample may be carry-over from other donors' samples. This chain links TRBV18 with TRBJ2-7; D might be TRBD1 or TRBD2, each matching 5 bases. Sequencing used memory CD4+ T cells from PBMCs. This sample's subset: CD45RA-negative fraction. The CDR3 spells CASSPPRDGAFEQYF. The CDR3 region has the DNA TGTGCCAGCTCACCACCCCGGGACGGGGCCTTCGAGCAGTACTTC.